This TCR beta chain appears in the sequencing data of a study of OX40 agonist ivuxolimab in advanced cancers. Across the whole study: Recorded diagnoses for dose-escalation patients were hepatocellular carcinoma, melanoma, renal cell or head and neck cancer.

Profiled with immunoSEQ multiplex PCR; TCRdb holds only in-frame clones, not every one. This sample has some 72,000 clones, with 85% to 95% found just once. V dropped 7 bases and J dropped 0 bases, with 12 bases sitting between them. The length of the CDR3 is 14 residues. Germline V gene data show CDR1 as MNHEY and CDR2 as SMNVEV (reference sequence). Study observations and caveats: More expanded clones were seen, on average, in CD8+ T cells than in CD4+. The study did not work out the antigen specificity of the expanded peripheral T cells.

In the case of this clone: Its antigen is undetermined.

The rearrangement joins TRBV27 to TRBJ1-1; D not resolved. The origin of this receptor is an adult with an advanced solid tumor such as melanoma, head and neck, liver or kidney cancer. Sequencing was performed on CD4+ or CD8+ T cells sorted from blood, taken in a trial of the OX40 agonist ivuxolimab. The DNA of the CDR3 is TGTGCCAGCAATGGGGAACTCATGAACACTGAAGCTTTCTTT. This codes for CASNGELMNTEAFF.